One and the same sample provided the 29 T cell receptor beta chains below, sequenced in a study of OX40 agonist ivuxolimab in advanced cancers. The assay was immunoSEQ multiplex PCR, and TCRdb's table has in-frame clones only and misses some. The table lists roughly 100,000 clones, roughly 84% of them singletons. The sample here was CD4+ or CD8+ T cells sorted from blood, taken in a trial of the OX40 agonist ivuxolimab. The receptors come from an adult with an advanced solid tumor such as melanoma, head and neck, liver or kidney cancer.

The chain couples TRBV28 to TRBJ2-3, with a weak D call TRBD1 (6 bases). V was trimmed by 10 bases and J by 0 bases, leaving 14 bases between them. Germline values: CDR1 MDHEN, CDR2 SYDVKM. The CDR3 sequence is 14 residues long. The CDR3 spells CATRRGKSTDTQYF. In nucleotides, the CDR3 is TGTGCCACCCGAAGGGGGAAAAGCACAGATACGCAGTATTTT. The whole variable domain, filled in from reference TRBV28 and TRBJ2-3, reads DVKVTQSSRYLVKRTGEKVFLECVQDMDHENMFWYRQDPGLGLRLIYFSYDVKMKEKGDIPEGYSVSREKKERFSLILESASTNQTSMYLCATRRGKSTDTQYFGPGTRLTVL.

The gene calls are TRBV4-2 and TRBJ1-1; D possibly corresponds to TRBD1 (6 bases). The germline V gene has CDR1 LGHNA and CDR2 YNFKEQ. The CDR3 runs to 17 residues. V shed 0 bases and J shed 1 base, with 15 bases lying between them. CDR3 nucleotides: TGTGCCAGCAGCCAAGATGGGGGGGGGCTTAGGAACACTGAAGCTTTCTTT. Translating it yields CASSQDGGGLRNTEAFF.

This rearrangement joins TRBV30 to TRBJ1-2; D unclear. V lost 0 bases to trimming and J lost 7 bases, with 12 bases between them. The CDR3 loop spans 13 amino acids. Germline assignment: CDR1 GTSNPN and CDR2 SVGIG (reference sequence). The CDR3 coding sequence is TGTGCCTGGAGTGTAGGAGGAGGTTCTGGCTACACCTTC. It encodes CAWSVGGGSGYTF. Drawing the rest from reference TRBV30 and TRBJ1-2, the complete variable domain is SQTIHQWPATLVQPVGSPLSLECTVEGTSNPNLYWYRQAAGRGLQLLFYSVGIGQISSEVPQNLSASRPQDRQFILSSKKLLLSDSGFYLCAWSVGGGSGYTFGSGTRLTVV.

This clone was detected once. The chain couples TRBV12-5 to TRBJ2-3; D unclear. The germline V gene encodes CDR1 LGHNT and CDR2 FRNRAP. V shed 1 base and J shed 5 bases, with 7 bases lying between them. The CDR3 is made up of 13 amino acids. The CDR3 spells CASGLGTVDTQYF. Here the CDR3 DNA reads TGTGCTAGTGGTTTGGGGACCGTAGATACGCAGTATTTT.

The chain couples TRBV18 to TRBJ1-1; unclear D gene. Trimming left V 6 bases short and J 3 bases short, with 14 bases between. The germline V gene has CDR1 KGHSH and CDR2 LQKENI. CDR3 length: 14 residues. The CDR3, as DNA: TGTGCCAGCTCCGCCAGCCAGGTGGACACTGAAGCTTTCTTT. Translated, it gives CASSASQVDTEAFF.

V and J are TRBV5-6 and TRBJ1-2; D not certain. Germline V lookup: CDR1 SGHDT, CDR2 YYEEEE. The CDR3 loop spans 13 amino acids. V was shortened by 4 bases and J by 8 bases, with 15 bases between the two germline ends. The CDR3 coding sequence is TGTGCCAGCAGCCCCGACGCTTCCTTGGGCTACACCTTC. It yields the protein CASSPDASLGYTF.

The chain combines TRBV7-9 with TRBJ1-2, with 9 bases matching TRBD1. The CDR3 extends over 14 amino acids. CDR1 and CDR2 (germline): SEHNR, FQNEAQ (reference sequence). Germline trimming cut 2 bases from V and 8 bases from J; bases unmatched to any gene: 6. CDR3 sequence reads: CASSLTRQGVGYTF. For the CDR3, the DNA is TGTGCCAGCAGCTTAACTCGACAGGGGGTAGGCTACACCTTC. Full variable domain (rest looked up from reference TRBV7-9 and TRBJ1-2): DTGVSQNPRHKITKRGQNVTFRCDPISEHNRLYWYRQTLGQGPEFLTYFQNEAQLEKSRLLSDRFSAERPKGSFSTLEIQRTEQGDSAMYLCASSLTRQGVGYTFGSGTRLTVV.

This CDR3 is CASSLSPTSGGAQETQYF. CDR3 coding DNA: TGCGCCAGCAGCCTCAGCCCCACTAGCGGGGGGGCCCAAGAGACCCAGTACTTC. V and J are TRBV4-1 and TRBJ2-5; 13 bases align to TRBD2. Germline CDR1 is MGHRA and CDR2 is YSYEKL. This CDR3 contains 18 residues. Trimming took 4 bases from V and 1 from J; bases not matched to a gene: 9.

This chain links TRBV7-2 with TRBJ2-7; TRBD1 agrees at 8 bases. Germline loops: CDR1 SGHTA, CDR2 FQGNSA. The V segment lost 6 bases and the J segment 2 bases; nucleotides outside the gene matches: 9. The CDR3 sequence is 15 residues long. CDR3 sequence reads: CASRTTGGSTYEQYF. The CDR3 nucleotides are TGTGCCAGCAGAACCACAGGGGGGAGCACCTACGAGCAGTACTTC.

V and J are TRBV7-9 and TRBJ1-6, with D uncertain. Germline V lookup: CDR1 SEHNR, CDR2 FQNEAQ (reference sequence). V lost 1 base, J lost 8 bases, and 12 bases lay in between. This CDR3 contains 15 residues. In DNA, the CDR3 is TGTGCCAGCAGCTTAGATTTGGCTGACTATTCACCCCTCCACTTT. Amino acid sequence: CASSLDLADYSPLHF.

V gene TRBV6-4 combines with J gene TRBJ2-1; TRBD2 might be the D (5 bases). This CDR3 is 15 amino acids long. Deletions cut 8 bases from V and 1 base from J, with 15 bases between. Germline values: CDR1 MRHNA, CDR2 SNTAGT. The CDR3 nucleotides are TGTGCCAGCTCCCTAGCTAAAACGTCCTACAATGAGCAGTTCTTC. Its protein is CASSLAKTSYNEQFF.

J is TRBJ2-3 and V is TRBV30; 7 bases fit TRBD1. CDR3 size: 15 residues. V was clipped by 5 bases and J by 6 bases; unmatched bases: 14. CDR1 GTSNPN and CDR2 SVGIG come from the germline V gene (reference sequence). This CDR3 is CAWGRDSSRVDTQYF. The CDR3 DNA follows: TGTGCCTGGGGAAGGGACAGCTCAAGAGTGGATACGCAGTATTTT.

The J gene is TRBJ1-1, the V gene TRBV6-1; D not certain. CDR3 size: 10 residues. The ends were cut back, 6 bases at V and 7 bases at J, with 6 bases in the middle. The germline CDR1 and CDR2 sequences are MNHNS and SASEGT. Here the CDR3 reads CASRDGEAFF. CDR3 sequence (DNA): TGTGCCAGCAGGGATGGTGAAGCTTTCTTT.

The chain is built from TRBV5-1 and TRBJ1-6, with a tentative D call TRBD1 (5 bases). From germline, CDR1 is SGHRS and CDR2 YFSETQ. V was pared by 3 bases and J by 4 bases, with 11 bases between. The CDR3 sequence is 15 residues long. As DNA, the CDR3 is TGCGCCAGCAGCTCCGAGGGGAATTATAATTCACCCCTCCACTTT. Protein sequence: CASSSEGNYNSPLHF. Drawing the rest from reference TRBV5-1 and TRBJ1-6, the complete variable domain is KAGVTQTPRYLIKTRGQQVTLSCSPISGHRSVSWYQQTPGQGLQFLFEYFSETQRNKGNFPGRFSGRQFSNSRSEMNVSTLELGDSALYLCASSSEGNYNSPLHFGNGTRLTVT.

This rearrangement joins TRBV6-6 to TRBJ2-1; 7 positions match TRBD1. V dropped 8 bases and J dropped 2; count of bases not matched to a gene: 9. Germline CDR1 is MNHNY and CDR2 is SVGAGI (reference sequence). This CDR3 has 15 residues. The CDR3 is CASQRGQDAYNEQFF. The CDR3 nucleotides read TGTGCCAGCCAACGTGGACAGGACGCCTACAATGAGCAGTTCTTC.

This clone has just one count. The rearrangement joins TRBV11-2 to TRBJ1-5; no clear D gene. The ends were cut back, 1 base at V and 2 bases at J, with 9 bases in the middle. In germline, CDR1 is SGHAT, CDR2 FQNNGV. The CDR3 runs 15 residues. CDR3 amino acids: CASSLGVGRNQPQHF. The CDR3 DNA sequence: TGTGCCAGCAGCTTAGGTGTGGGCCGCAATCAGCCCCAGCATTTT.

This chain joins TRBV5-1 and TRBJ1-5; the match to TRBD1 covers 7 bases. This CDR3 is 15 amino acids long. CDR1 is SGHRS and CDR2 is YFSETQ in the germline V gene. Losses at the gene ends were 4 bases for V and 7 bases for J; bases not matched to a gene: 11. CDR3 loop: CASSPDRAAGQPQHF. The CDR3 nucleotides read TGCGCCAGCAGCCCCGACAGGGCGGCGGGGCAGCCCCAGCATTTT.

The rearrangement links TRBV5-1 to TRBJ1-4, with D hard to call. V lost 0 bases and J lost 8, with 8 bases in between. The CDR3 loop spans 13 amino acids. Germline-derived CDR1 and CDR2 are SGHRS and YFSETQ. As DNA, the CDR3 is TGCGCCAGCAGCTTGGATGGAGGAGAAAAACTGTTTTTT. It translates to CASSLDGGEKLFF.

The DNA of the CDR3 is TGTGCCAGCAGCCGGAGGAACACTGAAGCTTTCTTT. As protein: CASSRRNTEAFF. The gene calls are TRBV7-2 and TRBJ1-1; D ambiguous. Germline-derived CDR1 and CDR2 are SGHTA and FQGNSA. V dropped 5 bases and J dropped 1 base, with 5 bases sitting between them. The length of the CDR3 is 12 residues.

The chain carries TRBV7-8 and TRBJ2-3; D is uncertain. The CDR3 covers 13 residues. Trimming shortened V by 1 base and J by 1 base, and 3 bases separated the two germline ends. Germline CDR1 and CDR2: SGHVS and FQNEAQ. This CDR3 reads CASSLVRTDTQYF. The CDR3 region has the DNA TGTGCCAGCAGCTTAGTACGCACAGATACGCAGTATTTT.

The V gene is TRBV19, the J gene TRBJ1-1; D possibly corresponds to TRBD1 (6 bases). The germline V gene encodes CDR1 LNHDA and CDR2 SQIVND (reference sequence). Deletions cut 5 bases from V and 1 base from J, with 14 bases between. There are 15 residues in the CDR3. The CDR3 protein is CASSAFGQTNTEAFF. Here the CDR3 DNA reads TGTGCCAGTAGTGCATTTGGACAGACGAACACTGAAGCTTTCTTT.

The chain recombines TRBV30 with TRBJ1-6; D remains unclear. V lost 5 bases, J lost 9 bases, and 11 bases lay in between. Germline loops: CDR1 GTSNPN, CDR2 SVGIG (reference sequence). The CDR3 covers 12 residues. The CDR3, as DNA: TGTGCCTGGTCTCTAGTCTCTTCACCCCTCCACTTT. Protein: CAWSLVSSPLHF.

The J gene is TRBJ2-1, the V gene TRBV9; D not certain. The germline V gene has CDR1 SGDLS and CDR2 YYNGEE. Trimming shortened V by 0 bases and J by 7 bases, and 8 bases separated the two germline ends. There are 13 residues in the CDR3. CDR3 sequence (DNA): TGTGCCAGCAGCGTAGCACCGGCAAATGAGCAGTTCTTC. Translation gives CASSVAPANEQFF.

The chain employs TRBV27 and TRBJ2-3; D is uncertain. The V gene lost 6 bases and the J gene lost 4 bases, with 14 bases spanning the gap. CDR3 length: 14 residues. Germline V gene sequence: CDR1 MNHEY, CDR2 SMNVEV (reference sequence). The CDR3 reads CASRSPSRADTQYF. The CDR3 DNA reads TGTGCCAGCAGAAGCCCCTCAAGGGCAGATACGCAGTATTTT.

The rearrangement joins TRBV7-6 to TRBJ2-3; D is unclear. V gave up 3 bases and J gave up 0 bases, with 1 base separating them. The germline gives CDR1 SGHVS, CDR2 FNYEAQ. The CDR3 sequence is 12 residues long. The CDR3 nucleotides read TGTGCCAGCAGCTTTAGCACAGATACGCAGTATTTT. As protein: CASSFSTDTQYF.

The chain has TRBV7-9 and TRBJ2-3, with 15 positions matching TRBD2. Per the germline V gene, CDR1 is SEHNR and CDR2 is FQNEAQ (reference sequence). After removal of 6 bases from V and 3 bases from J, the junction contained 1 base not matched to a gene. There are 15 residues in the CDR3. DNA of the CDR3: TGTGCCAGCAGGGGGACTAGCGGGGGGACAGATACGCAGTATTTT. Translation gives CASRGTSGGTDTQYF.

This chain's CDR3 is CASSIDWKSSYEQYF. In nucleotides, the CDR3 is TGTGCCAGTAGTATAGATTGGAAGAGCTCCTACGAGCAGTACTTC. The chain combines TRBV19 with TRBJ2-7, with D unclear. This CDR3 comprises 15 residues. Trimming removed 0 bases at V and 0 bases at J, with 9 bases between. Looked up from germline, CDR1 is LNHDA and CDR2 is SQIVND (reference sequence).

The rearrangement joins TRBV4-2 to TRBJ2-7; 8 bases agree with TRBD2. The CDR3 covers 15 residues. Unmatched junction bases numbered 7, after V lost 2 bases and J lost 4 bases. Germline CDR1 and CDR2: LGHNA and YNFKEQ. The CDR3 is CASSQPGGAKYEQYF. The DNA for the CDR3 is TGTGCCAGCAGCCAACCCGGGGGGGCTAAGTACGAGCAGTACTTC.

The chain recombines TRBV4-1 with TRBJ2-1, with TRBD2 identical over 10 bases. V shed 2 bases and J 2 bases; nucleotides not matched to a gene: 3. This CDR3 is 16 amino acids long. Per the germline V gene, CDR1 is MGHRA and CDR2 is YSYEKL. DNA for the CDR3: TGCGCCAGCAGCCAAAACGGACTAGCGGCCTACAATGAGCAGTTCTTC. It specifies CASSQNGLAAYNEQFF.